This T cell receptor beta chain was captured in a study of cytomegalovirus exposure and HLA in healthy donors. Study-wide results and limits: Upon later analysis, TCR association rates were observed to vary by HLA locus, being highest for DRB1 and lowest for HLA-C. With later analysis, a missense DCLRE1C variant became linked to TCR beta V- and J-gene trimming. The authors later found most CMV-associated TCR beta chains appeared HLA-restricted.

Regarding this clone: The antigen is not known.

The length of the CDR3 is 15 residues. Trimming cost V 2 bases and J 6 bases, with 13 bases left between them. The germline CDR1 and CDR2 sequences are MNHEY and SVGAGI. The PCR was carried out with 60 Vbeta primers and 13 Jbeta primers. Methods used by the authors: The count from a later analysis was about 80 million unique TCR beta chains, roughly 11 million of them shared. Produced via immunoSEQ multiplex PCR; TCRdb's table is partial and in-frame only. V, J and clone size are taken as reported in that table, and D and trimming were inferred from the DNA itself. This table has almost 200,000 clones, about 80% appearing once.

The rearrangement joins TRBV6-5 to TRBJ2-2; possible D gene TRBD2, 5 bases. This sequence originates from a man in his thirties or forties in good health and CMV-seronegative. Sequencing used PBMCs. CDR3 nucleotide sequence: TGTGCCAGCAGTTACCCGCATGAGGGCGCCGGGGAGCTGTTTTTT. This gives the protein CASSYPHEGAGELFF.